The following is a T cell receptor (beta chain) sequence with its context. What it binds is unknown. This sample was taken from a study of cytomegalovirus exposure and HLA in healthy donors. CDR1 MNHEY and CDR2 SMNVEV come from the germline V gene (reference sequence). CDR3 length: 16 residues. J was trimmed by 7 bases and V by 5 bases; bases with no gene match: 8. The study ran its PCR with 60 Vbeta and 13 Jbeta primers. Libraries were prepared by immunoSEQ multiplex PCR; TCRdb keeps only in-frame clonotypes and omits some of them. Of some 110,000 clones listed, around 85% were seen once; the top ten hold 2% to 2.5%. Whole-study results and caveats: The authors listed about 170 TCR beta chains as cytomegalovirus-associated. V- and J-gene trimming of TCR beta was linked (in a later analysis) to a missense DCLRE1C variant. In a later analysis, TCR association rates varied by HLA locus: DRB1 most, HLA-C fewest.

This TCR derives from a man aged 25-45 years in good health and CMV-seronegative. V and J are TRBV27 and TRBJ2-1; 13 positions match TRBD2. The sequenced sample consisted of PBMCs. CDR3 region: CASSLDRLAGGNEQFF. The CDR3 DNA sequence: TGTGCCAGCAGTCTCGACCGACTAGCGGGGGGTAATGAGCAGTTCTTC.